This T cell receptor beta chain originates from a study of T cells in Graves' hyperthyroidism and ophthalmopathy. Study summary: Peripheral blood collection took place at initial diagnosis, before any treatment.

It was RNA transcripts that yielded the amplified TCR beta CDR3 regions. The TCR CDR3 was amplified in a first-round RT-PCR using the HTBI primer set. Via MiXCR, TCRdb re-called the multiplex PCR reads, giving one row per CDR3 protein. This table has roughly 740,000 distinct CDR3 sequences, 16% appearing once. With respect to this clonotype: As yet, its antigen is unknown.

Whole-study results and caveats: With a median lead of roughly 6.2 months before onset, the model predicted ophthalmopathy. Clonotypes that were expanded in thyroid above 0.001 mostly appeared in blood too.

The CDR3 extends over 13 amino acids. Germline V gene sequence: CDR1 SQVTM, CDR2 ANQGSEA. The J segment lost 4 bases and the V segment lost 6 bases, leaving 5 bases of the junction unmatched. Fresh 10 ml peripheral blood yielded PBMCs. The source is a man aged 18-30 years with Graves' hyperthyroidism. The chain links TRBV29-1 to TRBJ2-7; the match to TRBD1 covers 11 bases. Sequenced sample: blood. The CDR3 bases are TGCAGCGTCGGACAGGGGGCGAAATACGAGCAGTACTTC. Protein sequence: CSVGQGAKYEQYF.